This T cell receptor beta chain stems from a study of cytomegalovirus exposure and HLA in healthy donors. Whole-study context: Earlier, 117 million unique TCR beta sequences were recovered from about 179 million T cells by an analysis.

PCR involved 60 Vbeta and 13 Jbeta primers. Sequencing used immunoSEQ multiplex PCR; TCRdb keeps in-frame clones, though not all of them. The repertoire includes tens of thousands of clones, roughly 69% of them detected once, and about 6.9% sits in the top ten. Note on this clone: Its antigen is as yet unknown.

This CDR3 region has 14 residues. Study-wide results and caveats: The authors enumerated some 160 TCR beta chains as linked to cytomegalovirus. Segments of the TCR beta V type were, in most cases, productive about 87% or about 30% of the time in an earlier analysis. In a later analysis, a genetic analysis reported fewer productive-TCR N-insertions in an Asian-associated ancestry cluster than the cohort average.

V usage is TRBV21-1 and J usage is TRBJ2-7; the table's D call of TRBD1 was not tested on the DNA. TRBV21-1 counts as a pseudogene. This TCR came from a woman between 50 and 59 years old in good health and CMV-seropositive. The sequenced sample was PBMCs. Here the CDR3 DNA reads TGTGCCAGCAGCCCTCGGACAGGCCTTTACGAGCAGTACGTC. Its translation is CASSPRTGLYEQYV.